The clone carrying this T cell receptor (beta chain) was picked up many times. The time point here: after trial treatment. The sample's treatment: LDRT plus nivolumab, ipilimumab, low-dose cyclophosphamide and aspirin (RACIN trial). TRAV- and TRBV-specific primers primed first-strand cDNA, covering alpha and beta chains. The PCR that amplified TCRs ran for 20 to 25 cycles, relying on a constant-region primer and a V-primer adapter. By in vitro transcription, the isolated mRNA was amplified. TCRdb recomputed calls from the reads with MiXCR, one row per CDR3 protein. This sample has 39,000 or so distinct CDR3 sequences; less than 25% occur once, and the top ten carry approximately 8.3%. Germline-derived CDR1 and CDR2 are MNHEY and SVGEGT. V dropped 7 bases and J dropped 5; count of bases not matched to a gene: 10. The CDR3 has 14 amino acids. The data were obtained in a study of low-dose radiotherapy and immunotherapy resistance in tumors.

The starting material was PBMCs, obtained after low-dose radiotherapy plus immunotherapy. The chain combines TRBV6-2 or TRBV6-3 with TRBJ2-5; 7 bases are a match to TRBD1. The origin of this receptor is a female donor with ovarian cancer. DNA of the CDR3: TGTGCCAGCACCAAAAGAGGGGGCACGGAGACCCAGTACTTC. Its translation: CASTKRGGTETQYF.